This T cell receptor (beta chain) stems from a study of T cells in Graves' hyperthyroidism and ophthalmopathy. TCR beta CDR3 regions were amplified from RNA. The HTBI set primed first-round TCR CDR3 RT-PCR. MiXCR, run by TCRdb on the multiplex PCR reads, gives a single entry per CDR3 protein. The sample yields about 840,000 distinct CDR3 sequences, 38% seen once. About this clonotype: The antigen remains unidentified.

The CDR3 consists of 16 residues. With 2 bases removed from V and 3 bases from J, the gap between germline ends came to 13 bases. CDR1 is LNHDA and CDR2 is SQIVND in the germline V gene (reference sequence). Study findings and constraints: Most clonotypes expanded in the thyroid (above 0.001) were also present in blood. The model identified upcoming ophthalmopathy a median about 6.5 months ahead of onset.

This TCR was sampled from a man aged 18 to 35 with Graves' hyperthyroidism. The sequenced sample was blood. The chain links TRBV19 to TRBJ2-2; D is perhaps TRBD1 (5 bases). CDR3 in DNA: TGTGCCAGTAGTATAAGTCCGGACAAATACACCGGGGAGCTGTTTTTT. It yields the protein CASSISPDKYTGELFF.